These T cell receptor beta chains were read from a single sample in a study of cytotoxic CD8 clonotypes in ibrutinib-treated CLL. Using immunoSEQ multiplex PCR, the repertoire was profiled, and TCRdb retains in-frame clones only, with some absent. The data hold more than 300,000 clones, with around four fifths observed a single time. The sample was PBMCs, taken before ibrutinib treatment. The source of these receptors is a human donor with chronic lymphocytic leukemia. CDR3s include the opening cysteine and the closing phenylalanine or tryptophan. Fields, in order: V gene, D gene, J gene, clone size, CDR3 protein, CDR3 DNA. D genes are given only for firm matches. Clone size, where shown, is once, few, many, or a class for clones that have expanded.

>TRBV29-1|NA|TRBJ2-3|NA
CSVSTGRADTQYF
TGCAGCGTTTCGACCGGACGGGCAGATACGCAGTATTTT
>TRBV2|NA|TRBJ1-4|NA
CASSEQRVQTEKLFF
TGTGCCAGCAGTGAACAAAGGGTTCAAACTGAAAAACTGTTTTTT
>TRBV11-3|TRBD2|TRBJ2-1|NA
CASSLGLAGYNEQFF
TGTGCCAGCAGCTTAGGTCTAGCGGGTTACAATGAGCAGTTCTTC
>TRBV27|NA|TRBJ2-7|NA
CASSLSGYSYEQYF
TGTGCCAGCAGTCTTAGCGGTTACTCCTACGAGCAGTACTTC
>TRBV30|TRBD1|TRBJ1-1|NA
CACGTGMNTEAFF
TGTGCCTGTGGGACAGGGATGAACACTGAAGCTTTCTTT
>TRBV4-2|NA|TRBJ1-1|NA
CASSQKQPGENTEAFF
TGTGCCAGCAGCCAAAAACAACCAGGGGAGAACACTGAAGCTTTCTTT
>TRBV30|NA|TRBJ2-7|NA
CAWSPLGGQYF
TGTGCCTGGAGCCCTTTGGGAGGGCAGTACTTC
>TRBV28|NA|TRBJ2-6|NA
CASSRNLGAGANVLTF
TGTGCCAGCTCCCGAAATTTGGGGGCTGGGGCCAACGTCCTGACTTTC
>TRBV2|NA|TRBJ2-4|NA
CASQITKSGTIQYF
TGTGCCAGTCAAATCACAAAATCGGGAACCATTCAGTACTTC
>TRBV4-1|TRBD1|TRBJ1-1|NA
CASSQARQGASEAFF
TGCGCCAGCAGCCAAGCCCGTCAGGGGGCCTCTGAAGCTTTCTTT
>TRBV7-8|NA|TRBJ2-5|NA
CASSLVIIRETQETQYF
TGTGCCAGCAGCTTAGTAATTATCAGGGAGACACAAGAGACCCAGTACTTC
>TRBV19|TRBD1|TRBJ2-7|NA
CASKAQGARYEQYF
TGTGCCAGCAAAGCCCAGGGGGCGCGGTACGAGCAGTACTTC
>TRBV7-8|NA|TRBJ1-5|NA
CASSLAKNQPQHF
TGTGCCAGCAGCTTAGCGAAGAATCAGCCCCAGCATTTT
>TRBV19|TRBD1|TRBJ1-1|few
CASNRRGQDEAFF
TGTGCCAGTAACCGGAGGGGGCAGGATGAAGCTTTCTTT
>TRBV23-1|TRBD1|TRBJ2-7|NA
CASSQSKGQGAREQYF
TGCGCCAGCAGTCAATCGAAGGGACAGGGGGCACGGGAGCAGTACTTC
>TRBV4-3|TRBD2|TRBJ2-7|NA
CASSQVSGMRLEQYF
TGCGCCAGCAGCCAGGTTAGCGGGATGCGCCTCGAGCAGTACTTC
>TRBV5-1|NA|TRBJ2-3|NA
CASSEGLWVDTQYF
TGCGCCAGCAGCGAAGGACTATGGGTGGATACGCAGTATTTT
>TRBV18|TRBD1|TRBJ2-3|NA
CASSPRQGPDTQYF
TGTGCCAGCTCACCCAGACAGGGGCCGGATACGCAGTATTTT
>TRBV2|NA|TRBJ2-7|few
CASSGEAKKPQYF
TGTGCCAGCAGTGGGGAGGCCAAAAAACCCCAGTACTTC
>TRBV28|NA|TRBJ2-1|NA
CASSPPSVPEQFF
TGTGCCAGCAGTCCACCTAGCGTGCCTGAGCAGTTCTTC
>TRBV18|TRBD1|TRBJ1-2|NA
CASSPAGQGNYGYTF
TGTGCCAGCTCACCGGCGGGACAGGGTAACTATGGCTACACCTTC
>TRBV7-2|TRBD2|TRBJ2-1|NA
CASSLAFSGLAGEVWNEQFF
TGTGCCAGCAGCTTAGCGTTTTCGGGACTAGCGGGAGAAGTGTGGAATGAGCAGTTCTTC
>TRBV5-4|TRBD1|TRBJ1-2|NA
CASSRQGEYGYTF
TGTGCCAGCAGCCGACAGGGGGAATATGGCTACACCTTC
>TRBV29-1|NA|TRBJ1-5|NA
CSVVLQQNQPQHF
TGCAGCGTTGTATTACAACAAAATCAGCCCCAGCATTTT
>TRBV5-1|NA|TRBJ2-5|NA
CASSQVPQETQYF
TGCGCCAGCAGCCAAGTCCCCCAAGAGACCCAGTACTTC
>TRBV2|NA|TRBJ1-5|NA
CASSEGEIQPQHF
TGTGCCAGCAGTGAAGGAGAGATTCAGCCCCAGCATTTT
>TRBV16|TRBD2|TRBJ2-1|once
CASSHRLAGLSYEQFF
TGTGCCAGCAGCCATCGACTAGCGGGCCTGTCATATGAGCAGTTCTTC
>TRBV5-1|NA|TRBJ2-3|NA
CASKQIWGSGTDTQYF
TGCGCCAGCAAACAGATTTGGGGATCTGGCACAGATACGCAGTATTTT
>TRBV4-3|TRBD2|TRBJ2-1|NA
CASSPSGSDDEQFF
TGCGCCAGCAGCCCTAGCGGGAGTGACGATGAGCAGTTCTTC
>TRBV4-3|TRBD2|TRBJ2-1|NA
CASSQDGLAGEGEQFF
TGCGCCAGCAGCCAAGATGGGCTAGCGGGAGAGGGTGAGCAGTTCTTC
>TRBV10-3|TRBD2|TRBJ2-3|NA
CAISVRSGSGTDTQYF
TGTGCCATCAGTGTTAGGAGCGGGAGCGGGACAGATACGCAGTATTTT
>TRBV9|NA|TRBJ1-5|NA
CASSVEGSQPQHF
TGTGCCAGCAGCGTAGAAGGGTCACAGCCCCAGCATTTT
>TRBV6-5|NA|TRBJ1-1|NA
CASRNTWGTEAFF
TGTGCCAGCAGGAACACCTGGGGGACTGAAGCTTTCTTT
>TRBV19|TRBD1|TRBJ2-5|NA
CASSSGQGARETQYF
TGTGCCAGTAGTAGCGGACAGGGGGCGAGAGAGACCCAGTACTTC
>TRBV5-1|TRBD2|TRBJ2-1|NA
CASSLLAGGGHNEQFF
TGCGCCAGCAGCTTACTAGCGGGAGGTGGCCACAATGAGCAGTTCTTC
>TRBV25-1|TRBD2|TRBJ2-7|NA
CASSEWAGLAAYEQYF
TGTGCCAGCAGTGAATGGGCGGGACTAGCGGCCTACGAGCAGTACTTC
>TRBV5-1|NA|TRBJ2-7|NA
CASSSEAYSYEQYF
TGCGCCAGCAGCTCGGAGGCTTACTCCTACGAGCAGTACTTC